This TCR beta chain was retrieved from a study of blood T cell repertoires in COVID-19. The protocol was immunoSEQ multiplex PCR, while the TCRdb copy is restricted to in-frame clones and leaves out a portion. Seen here are roughly 120,000 clones, 70% to 90% observed once, and the top ten hold under 2.5%. This clone was seen only a few times. This CDR3 contains 17 residues. Germline assignment: CDR1 LGHNA and CDR2 YNFKEQ. V was clipped by 5 bases and J by 1 base, with 18 bases between them. The chain links TRBV4-2 to TRBJ1-3; perhaps TRBD1 as D (6 bases). Sequencing was carried out using peripheral blood. This clonotype was sampled from a man under 40 with acute or convalescent COVID-19. CDR3 in amino acids: CASSESDSSLSGNTIYF. CDR3 in DNA: TGTGCCAGCAGCGAATCGGACAGTTCTTTATCTGGAAACACCATATATTTT.